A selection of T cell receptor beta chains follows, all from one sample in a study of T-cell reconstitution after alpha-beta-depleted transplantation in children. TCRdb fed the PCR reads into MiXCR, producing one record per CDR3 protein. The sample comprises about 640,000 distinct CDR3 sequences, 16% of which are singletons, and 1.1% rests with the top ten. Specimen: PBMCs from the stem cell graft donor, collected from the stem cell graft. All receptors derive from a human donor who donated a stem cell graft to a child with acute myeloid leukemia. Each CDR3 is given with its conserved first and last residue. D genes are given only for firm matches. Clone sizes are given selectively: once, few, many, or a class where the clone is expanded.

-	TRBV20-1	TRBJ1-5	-	TGCAGTGCTAGGGGGACGCCGGATAGCAATCAGCCCCAGCATTTT	CSARGTPDSNQPQHF
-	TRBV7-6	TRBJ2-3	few	TGTGCCAGCAGCCCCATATTCGCCGCAGATACGCAGTATTTT	CASSPIFAADTQYF
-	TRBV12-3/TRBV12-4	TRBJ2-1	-	TGTGCCAGCAGTTTGTTTCCCAGCTCCTACAATGAGCAGTTCTTC	CASSLFPSSYNEQFF
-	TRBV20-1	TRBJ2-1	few	TGCAGTGCGAAAAATGAGCAGTTCTTC	CSAKNEQFF
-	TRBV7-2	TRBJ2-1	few	TGTGCCAGCAGCTTAGCCAAGGCAGATTCCTACAATGAGCAGTTCTTC	CASSLAKADSYNEQFF
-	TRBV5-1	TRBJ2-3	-	TGCGCCAGCAGCTTGGAAGGGCCAGGATTCACAGATACGCAGTATTTT	CASSLEGPGFTDTQYF
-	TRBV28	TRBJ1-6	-	TGTGCCAGCAGTCTGTCGGGGGGTTCACCCCTCCACTTT	CASSLSGGSPLHF
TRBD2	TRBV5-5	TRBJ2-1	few	TGTGCCAGCAGCTCCCGAGCGGGGGGGCTTTCGGGGAATGAGCAGTTCTTC	CASSSRAGGLSGNEQFF
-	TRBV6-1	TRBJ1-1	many	TGTGCCAGCAGGGGACGGGACTCCGGACCCACTGAAGCTTTCTTT	CASRGRDSGPTEAFF
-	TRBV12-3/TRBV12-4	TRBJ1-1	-	TGTGCCAGCAGCCAAGGGATCACTGAAGCTTTCTTT	CASSQGITEAFF
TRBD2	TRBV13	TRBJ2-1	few	TGTGCCAGCAGCTCCCGTACTAGCGGGGGGCCGGATGAGCAGTTCTTC	CASSSRTSGGPDEQFF
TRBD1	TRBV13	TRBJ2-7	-	TGTGCCAGCAGCTCCAAGGCCGGGACAGGGCGATGGGAGCAGTACTTC	CASSSKAGTGRWEQYF
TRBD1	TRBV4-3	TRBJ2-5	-	TGCGCCAGCAGCCAAGATTGGGGCGAGGGACAGGAGCTCCAAGAGACCCAGTACTTC	CASSQDWGEGQELQETQYF
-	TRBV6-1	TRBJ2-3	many	TGTGCCAGCAGCCTCAAGAGGAAAGATACGCAGTATTTT	CASSLKRKDTQYF
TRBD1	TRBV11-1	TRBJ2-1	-	TGTGCCAGCAGCCGAGAGGGGGCGTCGGGCAGATATAACAATGAGCAGTTCTTC	CASSREGASGRYNNEQFF
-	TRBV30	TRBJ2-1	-	TGTGCCTGGAGTCCGACTCGCCTCGGGCGTGGGCAGTTCTTC	CAWSPTRLGRGQFF
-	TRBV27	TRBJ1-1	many	TGTGCCAGCATACGGGGGGGTACTGAAGCTTTCTTT	CASIRGGTEAFF
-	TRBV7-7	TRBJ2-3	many	TGTGCCAGCAGCTTAGCGCTCGGGGACACAGATACGCAGTATTTT	CASSLALGDTDTQYF
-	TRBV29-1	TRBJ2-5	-	TGCAGCGTTGACCCCCCAGGGGACTGGGAGACCCAGTACTTC	CSVDPPGDWETQYF
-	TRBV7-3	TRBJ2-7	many	TGTGCCAGCAGGACCGGGACTCTCCCCTACGAGCAGTACTTC	CASRTGTLPYEQYF
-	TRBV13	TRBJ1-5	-	TGTGCCAGCAGCCGTACGGGCGATCGAATCAGCCCCCAGCATTTT	CASSRTGDRISPQHF
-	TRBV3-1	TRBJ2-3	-	TGTGCCAGCAGCCAAGATTTATCCGGCACAGATACGCAGTATTTT	CASSQDLSGTDTQYF
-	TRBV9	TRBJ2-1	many	TGTGCCAGCAGCGCAGGGGCCAGCTCCTACAATGAGCAGTTCTTC	CASSAGASSYNEQFF
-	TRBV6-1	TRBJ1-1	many	TGTGCCAGCCGTGAAAAGGATGAGAACACTGAAGCTTTCTTT	CASREKDENTEAFF
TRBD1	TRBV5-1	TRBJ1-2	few	TGCGCCAGCAGCTCGACAGGGGGCAGCTATGGCTACACCTTC	CASSSTGGSYGYTF
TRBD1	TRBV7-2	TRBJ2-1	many	TGTGCCAGCAGCCCGGGGACAGGGGCCCAACGGAACAATGAGCAGTTCTTC	CASSPGTGAQRNNEQFF
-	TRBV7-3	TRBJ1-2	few	TGTGCCAGCGCCCCGACGGAAAGCTATGGCTACACCTTC	CASAPTESYGYTF
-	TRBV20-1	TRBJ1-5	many	TGCAGTGCCACCAGACAGATAAATCAGCCCCAGCATTTT	CSATRQINQPQHF
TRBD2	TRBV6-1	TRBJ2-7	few	TGTGCCAGCAGGCGGGGGGCCCAATCCTACGAGCAGTACTTC	CASRRGAQSYEQYF
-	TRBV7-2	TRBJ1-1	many	TGTGCCAGCAGCTTAGGTGGATCAAACACTGAAGCTTTCTTT	CASSLGGSNTEAFF
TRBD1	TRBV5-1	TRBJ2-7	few	TGCGCCAGCAGCTTCGACAGGGGTTCCTACGAGCAGTACTTC	CASSFDRGSYEQYF
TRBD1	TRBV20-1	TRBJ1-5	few	TGCAGTGCCCCTAACAGGGGGGGCTCGAGTCAGCCCCAGCATTTT	CSAPNRGGSSQPQHF
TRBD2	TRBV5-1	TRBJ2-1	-	TGCGCCAGCAGCTTGATAGGCGGGGGGAATTTCGATGAGCAGTTCTTC	CASSLIGGGNFDEQFF
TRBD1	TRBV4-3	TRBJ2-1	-	TGCGCCAGCAGCCAAGGGGACAGATCCTACAATGAGCAGTTCTTC	CASSQGDRSYNEQFF
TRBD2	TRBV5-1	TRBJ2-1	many	TGCGCCAGCAGCTCGCGTCTAGCGGGGCAGAACAATGAGCAGTTCTTC	CASSSRLAGQNNEQFF
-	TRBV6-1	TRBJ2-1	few	TGTGCCATCGGACCGGGTCCGACACCCTTTGAGCAGTTCTTC	CAIGPGPTPFEQFF
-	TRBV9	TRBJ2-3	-	TGTGCCAGCAGCGTATTTCCGGTCGGCACAGATACGCAGTATTTT	CASSVFPVGTDTQYF
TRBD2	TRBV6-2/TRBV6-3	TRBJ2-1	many	TGTGCCAGCAGCACCCGACTAGCGGTCTACAATGAGCAGTTCTTC	CASSTRLAVYNEQFF
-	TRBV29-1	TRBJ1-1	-	TGCAGCGTTGATCCGACAGCCCTGAACACTGAAGCTTTCTTT	CSVDPTALNTEAFF
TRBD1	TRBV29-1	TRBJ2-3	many	TGCAGCGTTGGCGGGGGACAGGGAGCAGATACGCAGTATTTT	CSVGGGQGADTQYF
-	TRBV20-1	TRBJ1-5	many	TGCAGTGCTAGAGAAAACAGGCTTAATCAGCCCCAGCATTTT	CSARENRLNQPQHF
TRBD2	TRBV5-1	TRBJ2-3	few	TGCGCCAGCAGCTTGAGTCTAGCGGGGGGGCGTGATACGCAGTATTTT	CASSLSLAGGRDTQYF
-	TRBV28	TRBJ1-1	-	TGTGCCAGCAGTTTTGGGGGGGCTAAGGCTGAAGCTTTCTTT	CASSFGGAKAEAFF
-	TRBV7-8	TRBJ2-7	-	TGTGCCAGCAGCTTAGCGGTGACAGGCCCTTACGAGCAGTACTTC	CASSLAVTGPYEQYF
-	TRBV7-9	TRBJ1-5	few	TGTGCCAGCAGCCGGACGGAAACAAATCAGCCCCAGCATTTT	CASSRTETNQPQHF
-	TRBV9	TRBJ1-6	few	TGTGCCAGCAGCGTAGGCCAGAGCTCCTATAATTCACCCCTCCACTTT	CASSVGQSSYNSPLHF
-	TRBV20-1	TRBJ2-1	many	TGCAGTGCCGCGGGGACCTCCTACAATGAGCAGTTCTTC	CSAAGTSYNEQFF
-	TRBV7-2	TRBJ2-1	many	TGTGCCAGCAGCTCCCCCAGGGGTAACAATGAGCAGTTCTTC	CASSSPRGNNEQFF
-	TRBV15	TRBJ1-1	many	TGTGCCACCAGCAGATCTGACGTGGGCGCGGGCACTGAAGCTTTCTTT	CATSRSDVGAGTEAFF
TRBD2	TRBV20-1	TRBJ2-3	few	TGCAGTGCTAGAGATCCCCTAGCGGGGGGGCAAGGAGATACGCAGTATTTT	CSARDPLAGGQGDTQYF
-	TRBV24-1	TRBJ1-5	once	TGTGCCACCGGGGGGGCGGCCAGCAATCAGCCCCAGCATTTT	CATGGAASNQPQHF